The source of this T cell receptor beta chain is a study of T cells in Graves' hyperthyroidism and ophthalmopathy. Germline V gene lookup returns CDR1 MGHDK and CDR2 SYGVNS. V was pared by 8 bases and J by 10 bases, with 21 bases between. CDR3 length: 14 amino acids. Amplification yielded TCR beta CDR3 regions, with RNA transcripts as the source. HTBI primers were the set used in a first-round RT-PCR of the TCR CDR3. TCRdb called the multiplex PCR reads again in MiXCR, with one record for every CDR3 protein. The sample contains 300,000 to 350,000 distinct CDR3 sequences, roughly 18% of which appear only once. Any patient presenting with uncontrolled infection, other autoimmune disease, pregnancy or lactation was left out.

The gene calls are TRBV25-1 and TRBJ2-1; perhaps TRBD2 as D (6 bases). The sequence derives from a woman between 45 and 65 years old with Graves' hyperthyroidism. The sequencing sample was made of blood. CDR3 in DNA: TGTGCCAGCGGACTATCGGGTGGCCCAGGGGAGCAGTTCTTC. Protein sequence: CASGLSGGPGEQFF.